The 5 T cell receptor beta chains given below trace back to one sample, sequenced in a study of shared clonotypes between healthy human individuals. Only in-frame clones appear in the TCRdb table, and some are missing; sequencing was by immunoSEQ multiplex PCR. Of some 1.5 million clones detected, nearly 99% appear once; the ten largest clones hold roughly 0.45%. The source material was naive CD4+ T cells sorted from blood. Subset of the sample: CD45RA+ positively selected. The receptor source for this set is a man aged 25 to 45 in good health.

The gene calls are TRBV5-5 and TRBJ2-7; 12 positions match TRBD2. Unmatched junction bases numbered 8, after V lost 5 bases and J lost 11 bases. The CDR3 totals 13 residues. CDR1 is SGHKS, CDR2 YYEKEE, per germline (reference sequence). This chain's CDR3 is CASSWTSGNQEYF. CDR3 nucleotide sequence: TGTGCCAGCAGTTGGACTAGCGGGAACCAAGAGTACTTC.

This clone appeared once. This chain uses TRBV19 with TRBJ1-5; 9 bases match TRBD1. With V trimmed by 8 bases and J by 7 bases, 12 bases remained unmatched. The CDR3 is 15 amino acids. Germline lookup yields CDR1 LNHDA and CDR2 SQIVND (reference sequence). CDR3 loop: CASAPGTGWEQPQHF. CDR3 nucleotide sequence: TGTGCCAGTGCCCCCGGGACAGGGTGGGAGCAGCCCCAGCATTTT.

This chain joins TRBV6-1 and TRBJ2-5; maybe TRBD2 (6 bases). V was trimmed by 5 bases and J by 9 bases, leaving 16 bases between them. The CDR3 sequence is 13 residues long. CDR1 and CDR2 (germline): MNHNS, SASEGT. CDR3 in amino acids: CASSLDAWGAQYF. The DNA for the CDR3 is TGTGCCAGCAGTTTAGATGCGTGGGGGGCCCAGTACTTC.

This clone appeared a single time. V gene TRBV2 combines with J gene TRBJ2-7; 9 bases agree with TRBD1. The CDR3 runs to 16 residues. The trim removed 4 bases at V and 1 base at J, leaving 8 bases unmatched. Germline V gene sequence: CDR1 SNHLY, CDR2 FYNNEI. In DNA form, the CDR3 reads TGTGCCAGCAGTGGGGGCCTGACAGGGGGATCCTACGAGCAGTACTTC. It is translated as CASSGGLTGGSYEQYF.

The chain couples TRBV7-3 to TRBJ2-1, with 7 positions matching TRBD2. Germline V gene sequence: CDR1 SGHTA, CDR2 FQGTGA. The CDR3 extends over 15 amino acids. After removal of 1 base from V and 6 bases from J, the junction contained 6 bases not matched to a gene. CDR3 DNA sequence: TGTGCCAGCAGCTTAATCGGGGGGATGGCCAATGAGCAGTTCTTC. Protein: CASSLIGGMANEQFF.